One and the same sample provided the 22 T cell receptor beta chains below, sequenced in a study of T cell repertoires in cytomegalovirus infection. TCRdb used MiXCR to reprocess the reads, holding one entry per CDR3 protein. The data hold about 740,000 distinct CDR3 sequences, with 35% to 45% observed a single time. Sequences were obtained from PBMCs. Receptor source: a human donor in good health (CMV status not recorded). Some clones in this sample may be carry-over from other donors' samples.

The gene calls are TRBV5-5 and TRBJ1-2; 7 bases are shared with TRBD1. Trimming removed 3 bases from V and 1 base from J; junction bases left unmatched: 6. Germline-derived CDR1 and CDR2 are SGHKS and YYEKEE (reference sequence). This CDR3 contains 15 residues. CDR3 sequence (DNA): TGTGCCAGCAGCTCCGGGACAGCAATTAACTATGGCTACACCTTC. It specifies CASSSGTAINYGYTF.

J is TRBJ2-5 and V is TRBV5-6, with TRBD2 matching over 8 bases. Germline assignment: CDR1 SGHDT and CDR2 YYEEEE. J lost 4 bases, V lost 5 bases, and 4 bases had no gene match. There are 13 residues in the CDR3. CDR3 bases: TGTGCCAGCAGTTTACTAGCGGCAGAGACCCAGTACTTC. Translation: CASSLLAAETQYF.

Concerning this clonotype itself: One junction end does not reproduce the germline sequence, and a read error may be involved. The gene calls are TRBV11-1 and TRBJ2-3; 8 bases are a match to TRBD2. CDR1 is SGHAT and CDR2 is FQDESV in the germline V gene (reference sequence). The CDR3 contains 16 residues. This CDR3 reads CATSTRAGVRSDTQYF. For the CDR3, the DNA is TGTGCCACCAGCACCCGAGCGGGAGTAAGGTCAGATACGCAGTATTTT. The whole variable domain, filled in from reference TRBV11-1 and TRBJ2-3, reads EAEVAQSPRYKITEKSQAVAFWCDPISGHATLYWYRQILGQGPELLVQFQDESVVDDSQLPKDRFSAERLKGVDSTLKIQPAELGDSAMYLCATSTRAGVRSDTQYFGPGTRLTVL.

This clonotype was detected once. The genes are TRBV28 and TRBJ1-5; D perhaps matches TRBD1 (5 bases). With 7 bases removed from V and 3 bases from J, the gap between germline ends came to 19 bases. Germline V gene sequence: CDR1 MDHEN, CDR2 SYDVKM. The CDR3 is 16 amino acids. CDR3 DNA sequence: TGTGCCAGCATTGGGGGTGCGGGGAGGCTCAATCAGCCCCAGCATTTT. Protein sequence: CASIGGAGRLNQPQHF.

The chain carries TRBV7-3 and TRBJ2-5, with TRBD2 matching 11 bases. This CDR3 region has 16 residues. Losses at the gene ends were 5 bases for V and 4 bases for J; bases not matched to a gene: 9. Germline-derived CDR1 and CDR2 are SGHTA and FQGTGA. The CDR3 protein is CASSGGSGGAPETQYF. Written as DNA, the CDR3 is TGTGCCAGCAGCGGGGGTAGCGGGGGGGCCCCAGAGACCCAGTACTTC.

This chain connects TRBV7-3 to TRBJ2-2; 7 positions match TRBD1. The germline gives CDR1 SGHTA, CDR2 FQGTGA. The junction had 9 bases not matched to a gene; V was cut back by 5 bases and J by 6 bases. This CDR3 contains 15 residues. This CDR3 is CASSTTTGVPGELFF. As DNA, the CDR3 is TGTGCCAGCAGCACTACTACAGGGGTACCCGGGGAGCTGTTTTTT.

The rearrangement uses TRBV19 and TRBJ2-3, with no clear D. Germline V gene sequence: CDR1 LNHDA, CDR2 SQIVND (reference sequence). The length of the CDR3 is 15 residues. V was shortened by 8 bases and J by 3 bases, with 18 bases between the two germline ends. The CDR3 DNA sequence: TGTGCCAGTCGTAGTCCGGTATCCGTGACAGATACGCAGTATTTT. Protein: CASRSPVSVTDTQYF.

This clonotype occurred a few times. The rearrangement joins TRBV10-3 to TRBJ2-2; D is ambiguous. Per the germline V gene, CDR1 is ENHRY and CDR2 is SYGVKD. The CDR3 sequence is 14 residues long. Trimming took off 6 bases at V and 1 base at J, with 9 bases between the two ends. CDR3: CAIRKNENTGELFF. The CDR3 region has the DNA TGTGCCATCAGAAAGAACGAGAACACCGGGGAGCTGTTTTTT.

About this clonotype: The junction departs from germline at one end; a sequencing error may be responsible. This chain links TRBV12-3 or TRBV12-4 with TRBJ2-5, with D unresolved. This CDR3 contains 12 residues. Here the CDR3 reads CACSLTEKTQYF. CDR3 nucleotide sequence: TGTGCCTGCAGTTTAACAGAAAAGACCCAGTACTTC.

V usage is TRBV2 and J usage is TRBJ2-2; 9 nucleotides line up with TRBD1. Germline CDR1 and CDR2: SNHLY and FYNNEI. The trim removed 6 bases at V and 1 base at J, leaving 3 bases unmatched. CDR3 length: 15 residues. The CDR3 region has the DNA TGTGCCAGCAGGGACAGGGGACGGAACACCGGGGAGCTGTTTTTT. Amino acids: CASRDRGRNTGELFF.

The gene calls are TRBV7-1 and TRBJ1-2; D is undetermined. TRBV7-1 is marked as an open reading frame, function uncertain. CDR3 size: 15 residues. Trimming stripped 5 bases from V and 3 bases from J, with 16 bases between. The CDR3: CASSIPSQAHYGYTF. In DNA form, the CDR3 reads TGTGCCAGCAGCATCCCGAGCCAGGCGCACTATGGCTACACCTTC.

About this clonotype itself: Without the conserved terminal phenylalanine or tryptophan, this CDR3 likely stems from a read error. This chain joins TRBV12-3 or TRBV12-4 and TRBJ1-1; no clear D. The CDR3 covers 13 residues. Deletions cut 8 bases from V and 4 bases from J, with 14 bases between. CDR3: CASRNSGGTEAFL. CDR3 sequence (DNA): TGTGCCAGCCGCAACTCTGGCGGCACTGAAGCTTTCTTG.

The chain joins TRBV28 to TRBJ1-6, with no clear D. CDR3 length: 15 residues. V lost 2 bases and J lost 3, with 8 bases in between. The germline V gene has CDR1 MDHEN and CDR2 SYDVKM. The CDR3 loop reads CASSLQELYNSPLHF. CDR3 bases: TGTGCCAGCAGTTTACAGGAGCTCTATAATTCACCCCTCCACTTT.

The chain couples TRBV12-3 or TRBV12-4 to TRBJ2-3; TRBD2 might be the D (6 bases). The CDR3 length is 14 residues. V lost 7 bases and J 4 bases, leaving 15 bases between the germline ends. Here the CDR3 reads CASNRDPGADTQYF. CDR3 in DNA: TGTGCCAGCAACCGGGACCCGGGGGCAGATACGCAGTATTTT.

The gene calls are TRBV20-1 and TRBJ1-2; D gene uncertain. CDR3 length equals 13 residues. V gave up 3 bases and J gave up 4 bases, with 12 bases separating them. Germline CDR1 reads DFQATT; CDR2 reads SNEGSKA (reference sequence). CDR3 sequence (DNA): TGCAGTGCTAGTCGAGGGATTGGCTATGGCTACACCTTC. Its protein product is CSASRGIGYGYTF.

This clonotype was counted only a few times. The genes are TRBV12-3 or TRBV12-4 and TRBJ2-7; 7 bases map to TRBD2. Trimming cost V 3 bases and J 3 bases; bases outside gene matches: 5. The CDR3 contains 14 residues. The CDR3 here is CASSFGGTNYEQYF. CDR3 in DNA: TGTGCCAGCAGTTTCGGGGGGACTAACTACGAGCAGTACTTC.

The rearrangement links TRBV7-6 to TRBJ2-1; D possibly corresponds to TRBD2 (6 bases). Trimming removed 3 bases at V and 3 bases at J, with 12 bases between. Per germline, CDR1 SGHVS and CDR2 FNYEAQ. CDR3 length: 15 amino acids. CDR3 in amino acids: CASSFAPGGYNEQFF. The DNA of the CDR3 is TGTGCCAGCAGCTTCGCTCCCGGGGGCTACAATGAGCAGTTCTTC.

In its sample, this clonotype was seen many times. The chain combines TRBV28 with TRBJ1-5; D possibly corresponds to TRBD1 (5 bases). Per the germline V gene, CDR1 is MDHEN and CDR2 is SYDVKM. The CDR3 covers 14 residues. The V end was cut by 7 bases, the J end by 3 bases, with 13 bases between. This CDR3 is CASKVGGFNQPQHF. In nucleotides, the CDR3 is TGTGCCAGCAAGGTTGGGGGATTCAATCAGCCCCAGCATTTT. Supplemented by reference TRBV28 and TRBJ1-5, the full variable domain reads DVKVTQSSRYLVKRTGEKVFLECVQDMDHENMFWYRQDPGLGLRLIYFSYDVKMKEKGDIPEGYSVSREKKERFSLILESASTNQTSMYLCASKVGGFNQPQHFGDGTRLSIL.

There are a few counts of this clonotype. The V call is TRBV2, the J call TRBJ1-2, with 9 bases identical to TRBD1. The CDR3 covers 14 residues. The J segment lost 8 bases and the V segment lost 6 bases, leaving 10 bases of the junction unmatched. In germline, CDR1 is SNHLY, CDR2 FYNNEI. The CDR3 coding sequence is TGTGCCAGCAGGGCCGGGACAGGGAGTCGAGGCTACACCTTC. Protein product: CASRAGTGSRGYTF. Full variable domain (rest looked up from reference TRBV2 and TRBJ1-2): EPEVTQTPSHQVTQMGQEVILRCVPISNHLYFYWYRQILGQKVEFLVSFYNNEISEKSEIFDDQFSVERPDGSNFTLKIRSTKLEDSAMYFCASRAGTGSRGYTFGSGTRLTVV.

The V gene is TRBV12-3 or TRBV12-4, the J gene TRBJ2-1; 7 nucleotides line up with TRBD2. The CDR3 contains 15 residues. The J segment lost 2 bases and the V segment lost 6 bases, leaving 7 bases of the junction unmatched. CDR3 amino acids: CASSDLGTTYNEQFF. The CDR3 DNA is TGTGCCAGCAGCGACCTCGGGACTACCTACAATGAGCAGTTCTTC.

The chain employs TRBV6-1 and TRBJ1-5; D is unresolved. Germline V gene data show CDR1 as MNHNS and CDR2 as SASEGT. Trimming stripped 0 bases from V and 7 bases from J, with 7 bases between. The CDR3 totals 13 residues. CDR3 amino acids: CASSEASLQPQHF. The CDR3 DNA reads TGTGCCAGCAGTGAAGCGAGTCTCCAGCCCCAGCATTTT.

V and J are TRBV6-8 and TRBJ2-7; D is possibly TRBD1 (5 bases). The V gene lost 6 bases and the J gene lost 4 bases, with 7 bases spanning the gap. Germline-derived CDR1 and CDR2 are MNHGY and SAAAGT. The CDR3 totals 11 residues. The CDR3 DNA is TGTGCCAGCAGGACAGTTTACGAGCAGTACTTC. Translated, it gives CASRTVYEQYF.